This entry lists 8 T cell receptor beta chains sequenced from one sample in a study of T cell repertoires in cytomegalovirus infection. Antigen specificity for these receptors is unknown. TCRdb re-called the reads with MiXCR, one entry per CDR3 protein. This sample has about 500,000 distinct CDR3 sequences, with 33% found just once. This sample comprised cultured PBMCs, obtained from culture after CMV antigen stimulation. Every receptor here comes from a human donor in good health (CMV status not recorded). Some clones in this sample may be carry-over from other donors' samples.

By share of the sample, this clonotype is medium-sized. The chain couples TRBV7-2 to TRBJ2-4, with 9 bases lining up with TRBD2. With V trimmed by 4 bases and J by 0 bases, 4 bases remained unmatched. This CDR3 region has 16 residues. Germline V gene sequence: CDR1 SGHTA, CDR2 FQGNSA. This CDR3 is CASSSSGTVAKNIQYF. For the CDR3, the DNA is TGTGCCAGCAGCTCTAGCGGGACGGTAGCCAAAAACATTCAGTACTTC. Drawing the rest from reference TRBV7-2 and TRBJ2-4, the complete variable domain is GAGVSQSPSNKVTEKGKDVELRCDPISGHTALYWYRQSLGQGLEFLIYFQGNSAPDKSGLPSDRFSAERTGGSVSTLTIQRTQQEDSAVYLCASSSSGTVAKNIQYFGAGTRLSVL.

This clonotype was detected a few times. J is TRBJ1-5 and V is TRBV12-3 or TRBV12-4; no reliable D call. The CDR3 is made up of 14 amino acids. The ends were cut back, 2 bases at V and 3 bases at J, with 8 bases in the middle. The CDR3 is CASSLLLYNQPQHF. The CDR3 coding sequence is TGTGCCAGCAGTTTATTACTCTACAATCAGCCCCAGCATTTT.

V and J are TRBV28 and TRBJ2-7; no definite D call. Germline CDR1 reads MDHEN; CDR2 reads SYDVKM. The CDR3 is 12 amino acids. V was clipped by 3 bases and J by 4 bases, with 7 bases between them. The CDR3: CASSFDLYEQYF. CDR3 nucleotides: TGTGCCAGCAGTTTCGACTTGTACGAGCAGTACTTC.

The rearrangement links TRBV7-9 to TRBJ1-1; D gene ambiguous. Trimming took off 7 bases at V and 4 bases at J, with 10 bases between the two ends. The CDR3 runs 12 residues. From germline, CDR1 is SEHNR and CDR2 FQNEAQ (reference sequence). Here the CDR3 DNA reads TGTGCCAGCACCATGGCCGGCACTGAAGCTTTCTTT. This translates into CASTMAGTEAFF.

V usage is TRBV12-3 or TRBV12-4 and J usage is TRBJ1-1, with a weak D call TRBD1 (5 bases). Between the trimmed V and J ends, which lost 4 bases and 0 bases, there was a span of 12 bases. CDR3 size: 15 residues. Here the CDR3 reads CASSSQGSMNTEAFF. In nucleotides, the CDR3 is TGTGCCAGCAGTTCTCAGGGTAGCATGAACACTGAAGCTTTCTTT.

In this sample, this clonotype turned up a few times. The chain links TRBV19 to TRBJ2-1; 12 positions match TRBD2. The length of the CDR3 is 15 residues. CDR1 is LNHDA and CDR2 is SQIVND in the germline V gene (reference sequence). Losses at the gene ends were 5 bases for V and 8 bases for J; bases not matched to a gene: 7. CDR3 region: CASSRLAGALDEQFF. In nucleotides, the CDR3 is TGTGCCAGTAGTCGACTAGCGGGAGCTTTGGATGAGCAGTTCTTC.

V and J are TRBV19 and TRBJ1-2; 12 nucleotides align to TRBD1. CDR3 length equals 18 residues. Germline CDR1 and CDR2: LNHDA and SQIVND (reference sequence). Trimming cost V 7 bases and J 8 bases; bases outside gene matches: 20. The CDR3 spells CASTGGHSGTGGWWGYTF. The CDR3 DNA reads TGTGCCAGTACCGGGGGACACTCCGGGACAGGGGGCTGGTGGGGCTACACCTTC.

The rearrangement uses TRBV15 and TRBJ2-7, with 7 bases matching TRBD2. J was trimmed by 2 bases and V by 1 base; bases with no gene match: 2. The CDR3 is made up of 14 amino acids. Germline values: CDR1 LNHNV, CDR2 YYDKDF (reference sequence). DNA of the CDR3: TGTGCCACCAGCAGAGCGGGAGGCGCCTACGAGCAGTACTTC. Protein: CATSRAGGAYEQYF.